These 8 T cell receptor beta chains originate from one sample sequenced in a study of Ad26.COV2.S vaccination and SARS-CoV-2 variants. Treatment described: 15 to 20 received Ad26.COV2.S at low or high dose, single or two shots; 5 received placebo; per-sample allocation not given. The study sampled participants on day 63 after the first vaccine or placebo injection. Sequencing used immunoSEQ multiplex PCR; TCRdb keeps in-frame clones, though not all of them. The profile covers 200,000 to 250,000 clones, with over 75% appearing a single time and over 8.5% taken by the ten largest. Material: peripheral blood, obtained in a trial of Ad26.COV2.S vaccine versus placebo. The receptors were gathered from a person aged 18-60 years who received the Ad26.COV2.S COVID-19 vaccine or a placebo.

This clone appeared a single time. The rearrangement uses TRBV13 and TRBJ2-5, with 9 bases lining up with TRBD1. CDR1 PRHDT and CDR2 FYEKMQ come from the germline V gene (reference sequence). Losses at the gene ends were 6 bases for V and 3 bases for J; bases not matched to a gene: 5. The CDR3 has 14 residues. CDR3 sequence reads: CASSLGTGKETQYF. CDR3 DNA sequence: TGTGCCAGCAGTTTGGGGACAGGGAAAGAGACCCAGTACTTC.

As regards this clone: Other DNA sequences from this sample encode an identical CDR3 as well. The rearrangement links TRBV5-4 to TRBJ2-7; D uncertain. The V gene lost 0 bases and the J gene lost 6 bases, with 7 bases spanning the gap. The germline V gene encodes CDR1 SGHNT and CDR2 YYREEE (reference sequence). The CDR3 has 12 amino acids. CDR3 DNA: TGTGCCAGCAGCTTGGAGGCCGGCGAGCAGTACTTC. Translating it yields CASSLEAGEQYF.

This chain connects TRBV2 to TRBJ2-7; maybe TRBD1 (6 bases). CDR3 length: 14 residues. The ends were cut back, 4 bases at V and 1 base at J, with 11 bases in the middle. The germline CDR1 and CDR2 sequences are SNHLY and FYNNEI. The CDR3 region is CASSAGALSYEQYF. CDR3 DNA sequence: TGTGCCAGCAGTGCAGGGGCCCTATCCTACGAGCAGTACTTC.

The CDR3 DNA is TGTGCCACCAGTGACTCCACCGGGGGGCTGAGTAGAACCGGGGAGCTGTTTTTT. Its protein product is CATSDSTGGLSRTGELFF. The gene calls are TRBV24-1 and TRBJ2-2, with a weak D call TRBD2 (7 bases). The CDR3 is 18 residues long. Germline CDR1 and CDR2: KGHDR and SFDVKD. Trimming removed 4 bases from V and 5 bases from J, with 22 bases in between.

The V gene is TRBV2, the J gene TRBJ2-7; 13 nucleotides match TRBD2. Trimming took 8 bases from V and 0 from J; bases not matched to a gene: 4. The CDR3 sequence is 15 residues long. Germline CDR1 is SNHLY and CDR2 is FYNNEI. CDR3 region: CASSTSGGPSYEQYF. CDR3 bases: TGTGCCAGCTCGACTAGCGGGGGGCCCTCCTACGAGCAGTACTTC.

In this sample, this clone turned up a few times. This chain links TRBV5-1 with TRBJ2-1; 7 bases match TRBD1. Germline V gene data show CDR1 as SGHRS and CDR2 as YFSETQ. The junction had 8 bases not matched to a gene; V was cut back by 4 bases and J by 1 base. The CDR3 runs 16 residues. The CDR3 is CASSREGAGSYNEQFF. The DNA for the CDR3 is TGCGCCAGCAGCCGAGAGGGGGCTGGGTCCTACAATGAGCAGTTCTTC.

The rearrangement uses TRBV20-1 and TRBJ2-7; TRBD1 or TRBD2 may be the D gene (6 bases each). Germline CDR1 and CDR2: DFQATT and SNEGSKA (reference sequence). The CDR3 is 14 residues long. The V gene lost 3 bases and the J gene lost 3 bases, with 15 bases spanning the gap. The CDR3 bases are TGCAGTGCTAGTTTATTGGGGGGCATCTACGAGCAGTACTTC. It is translated as CSASLLGGIYEQYF.

This clone appeared a few times. This chain connects TRBV10-3 to TRBJ1-2; D call uncertain. The CDR3 contains 17 residues. CDR1 and CDR2 (germline): ENHRY, SYGVKD. Trimming took off 0 bases at V and 1 base at J, with 15 bases between the two ends. As DNA, the CDR3 is TGTGCCATCAGTGAGTCCGATCAAGACTGGGGTAACTATGGCTACACCTTC. Amino acid sequence: CAISESDQDWGNYGYTF.